This T cell receptor beta chain was identified in a study of metastatic and nonmetastatic thyroid tumors. Thyroid surgery had not been preceded by any treatment in any patient. Authors' methods: Building a distant-metastasis classifier for papillary thyroid cancer drew on CDR3 differences across clinicopathological groups. With MiXCR, TCRdb reprocessed the PCR reads. TCRdb's processing, not the authors', yielded these V and J calls. Seen here are roughly 17,000 clones, 25% to 30% observed once, and the top ten hold approximately 26%. V lost 2 bases and J lost 3, with 10 bases in between. The CDR3 is made up of 13 amino acids. Germline CDR1 DFQATT, CDR2 SNEGSKA (reference sequence).

The sequence was collected from a male donor with papillary thyroid cancer or a benign thyroid nodule (not recorded which). Some clones in this sample may be carry-over from other donors' samples. Sequencing was carried out using tumor tissue. This sequence joins TRBV20-1 and TRBJ1-1, with D hard to call. CDR3 coding DNA: TGCAGTGCTAGACACAACAGACACACTGAAGCTTTCTTT. As protein: CSARHNRHTEAFF.